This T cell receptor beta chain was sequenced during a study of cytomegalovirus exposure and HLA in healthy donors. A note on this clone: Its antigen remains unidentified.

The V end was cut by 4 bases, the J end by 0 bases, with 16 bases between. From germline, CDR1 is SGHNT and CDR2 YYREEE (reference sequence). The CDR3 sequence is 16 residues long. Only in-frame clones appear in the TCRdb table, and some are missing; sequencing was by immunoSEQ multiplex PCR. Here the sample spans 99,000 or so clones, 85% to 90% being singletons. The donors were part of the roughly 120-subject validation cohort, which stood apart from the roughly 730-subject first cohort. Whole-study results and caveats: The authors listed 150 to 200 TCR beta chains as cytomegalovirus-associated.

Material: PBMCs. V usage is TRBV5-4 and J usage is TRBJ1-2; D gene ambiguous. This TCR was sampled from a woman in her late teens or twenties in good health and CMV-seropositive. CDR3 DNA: TGTGCCAGCAGCCCTTGGGTGACACGAACTAACTATGGCTACACCTTC. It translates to CASSPWVTRTNYGYTF.